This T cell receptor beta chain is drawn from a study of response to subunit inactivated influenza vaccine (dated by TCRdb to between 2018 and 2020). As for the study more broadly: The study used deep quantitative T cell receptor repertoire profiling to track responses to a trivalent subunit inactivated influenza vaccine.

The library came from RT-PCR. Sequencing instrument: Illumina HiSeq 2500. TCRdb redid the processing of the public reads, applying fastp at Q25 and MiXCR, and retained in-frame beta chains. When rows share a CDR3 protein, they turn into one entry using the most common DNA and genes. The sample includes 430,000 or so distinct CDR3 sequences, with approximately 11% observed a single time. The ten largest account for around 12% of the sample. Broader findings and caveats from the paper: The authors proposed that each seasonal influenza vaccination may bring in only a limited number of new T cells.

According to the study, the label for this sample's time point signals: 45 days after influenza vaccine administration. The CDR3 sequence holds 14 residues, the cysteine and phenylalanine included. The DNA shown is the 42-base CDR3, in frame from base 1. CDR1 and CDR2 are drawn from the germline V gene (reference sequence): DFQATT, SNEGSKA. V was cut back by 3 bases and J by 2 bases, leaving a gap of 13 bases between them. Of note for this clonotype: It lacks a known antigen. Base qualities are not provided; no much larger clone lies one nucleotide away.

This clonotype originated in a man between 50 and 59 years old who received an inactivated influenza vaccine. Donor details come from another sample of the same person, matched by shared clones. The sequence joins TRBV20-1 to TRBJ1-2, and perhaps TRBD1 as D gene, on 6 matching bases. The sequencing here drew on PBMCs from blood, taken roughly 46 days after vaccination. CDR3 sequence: CSARLVGANYGYTF. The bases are TGCAGTGCTAGGTTGGTGGGGGCCAACTATGGCTACACCTTC.